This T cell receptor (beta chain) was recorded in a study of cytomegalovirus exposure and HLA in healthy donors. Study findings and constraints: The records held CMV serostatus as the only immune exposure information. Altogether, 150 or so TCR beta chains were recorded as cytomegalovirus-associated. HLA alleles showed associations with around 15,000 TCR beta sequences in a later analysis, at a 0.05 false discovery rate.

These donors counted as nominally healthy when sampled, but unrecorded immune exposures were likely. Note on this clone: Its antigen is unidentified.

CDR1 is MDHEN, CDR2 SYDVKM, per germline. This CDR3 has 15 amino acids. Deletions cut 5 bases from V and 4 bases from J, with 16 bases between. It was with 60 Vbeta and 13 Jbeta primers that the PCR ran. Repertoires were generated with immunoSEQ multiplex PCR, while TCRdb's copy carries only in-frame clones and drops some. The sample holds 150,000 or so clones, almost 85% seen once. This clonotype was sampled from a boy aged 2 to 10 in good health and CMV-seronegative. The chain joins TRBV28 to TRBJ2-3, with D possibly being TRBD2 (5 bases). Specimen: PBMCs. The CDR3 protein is CASSPGLFRADTQYF. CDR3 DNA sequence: TGTGCCAGCAGTCCCGGACTCTTCCGCGCAGATACGCAGTATTTT.